Each of the 16 T cell receptor beta chains below was sequenced from the same sample in a study of OX40 agonist ivuxolimab in advanced cancers. TCRdb's copy holds only in-frame clones and misses some; the assay was immunoSEQ multiplex PCR. In the table there are over 35,000 clones, around 89% of which are singletons. Sample: CD4+ or CD8+ T cells sorted from blood, taken in a trial of the OX40 agonist ivuxolimab. The receptors here all came from an adult with an advanced solid tumor such as melanoma, head and neck, liver or kidney cancer.

The chain combines TRBV27 with TRBJ1-5, with 8 bases fitting TRBD1. The V gene's germline CDR1 is MNHEY and CDR2 SMNVEV (reference sequence). The length of the CDR3 is 13 residues. V lost 5 bases to trimming and J lost 6 bases; unmatched junction nucleotides: 3. Here the CDR3 DNA reads TGTGCCAGCAGTCAGGGGGCGGGTCAGCCCCAGCATTTT. It is translated as CASSQGAGQPQHF.

This clone was detected only a few times. The rearrangement uses TRBV7-9 and TRBJ1-6, with unresolved D. This CDR3 is built from 16 residues. Trimming took 5 bases from V and 6 from J, leaving 17 bases between them. Germline V gives CDR1 SEHNR, CDR2 FQNEAQ (reference sequence). This CDR3 is CASSPRSAGSNSPLHF. In nucleotides, the CDR3 is TGTGCCAGCAGCCCGCGATCCGCGGGGAGTAATTCACCCCTCCACTTT.

The J gene is TRBJ1-6, the V gene TRBV21-1; TRBD1, the table's D call, lacks a check against the DNA. TRBV21-1 is listed as a pseudogene. This CDR3 spans 15 amino acids. The CDR3 here is CASSPDRGGNSPLHF. The CDR3 bases are TGTGCCAGCAGCCCGGACAGGGGAGGTAATTCACCCCTCCACTTT.

The chain joins TRBV2 to TRBJ2-3; 8 bases line up with TRBD2. The CDR3 is 14 amino acids. Germline CDR1 is SNHLY and CDR2 is FYNNEI. V shed 3 bases, J shed 3 bases, and the junction held 2 bases outside the gene matches. The CDR3 bases are TGTGCCAGCAGTGACGCGGGGGGAACAGATACGCAGTATTTT. Translation: CASSDAGGTDTQYF.

V and J are TRBV6-5 and TRBJ2-7; 8 bases agree with TRBD2. The CDR3 spans 13 residues. Germline V gene sequence: CDR1 MNHEY, CDR2 SVGAGI. V was clipped by 2 bases and J by 7 bases; unmatched bases: 4. The CDR3 here is CASSYSAGGEQYF. The CDR3 DNA reads TGTGCCAGCAGTTACAGCGCGGGGGGAGAGCAGTACTTC.

The genes are TRBV5-1 and TRBJ2-5; the D call may be TRBD1 or TRBD2 (5 bases each). The germline V gene has CDR1 SGHRS and CDR2 YFSETQ. The CDR3 spans 15 residues. V was shortened by 4 bases and J by 9 bases, with 22 bases between the two germline ends. The CDR3 is CASSRDKTADRAQYF. The CDR3 DNA is TGCGCCAGCAGCAGAGACAAGACAGCGGATCGGGCCCAGTACTTC.

This chain links TRBV13 with TRBJ2-1, with 9 positions matching TRBD2. There are 17 residues in the CDR3. Germline CDR1 reads PRHDT; CDR2 reads FYEKMQ (reference sequence). With V trimmed by 3 bases and J by 0 bases, 6 bases remained unmatched. This chain's CDR3 is CASSLSGGGASYNEQFF. CDR3 nucleotide sequence: TGTGCCAGCAGCTTGTCAGGCGGGGGGGCCTCCTACAATGAGCAGTTCTTC.

The chain is built from TRBV16 and TRBJ1-5, with D hard to call. This CDR3 region has 16 residues. V was shortened by 1 base and J by 2 bases, with 12 bases between the two germline ends. Per the germline V gene, CDR1 is KGHSY and CDR2 is FQNENV. The CDR3, as DNA: TGTGCCAGCAGCCAATGGGCGGGTACGGGCAATCAGCCCCAGCATTTT. It is translated as CASSQWAGTGNQPQHF.

The chain combines TRBV11-2 with TRBJ2-7; no firm D call. The CDR3 extends over 16 amino acids. V lost 0 bases, J lost 3 bases, and 15 bases lay in between. From germline, CDR1 is SGHAT and CDR2 FQNNGV. CDR3 in amino acids: CASSLDSWGQRYEQYF. In nucleotides, the CDR3 is TGTGCCAGCAGCTTAGATAGCTGGGGTCAACGCTACGAGCAGTACTTC.

This chain connects TRBV5-8 to TRBJ2-7; D gene uncertain. V was cut by 0 bases and J by 0 bases, with 1 base left in between. Germline loops: CDR1 SGHTS, CDR2 YDEGEE. This CDR3 is built from 12 residues. CDR3 in amino acids: CASSLVSYEQYF. The CDR3 coding sequence is TGTGCCAGCAGCTTGGTCTCCTACGAGCAGTACTTC.

V and J are TRBV10-3 and TRBJ1-1; D unresolved. The CDR3 is 11 amino acids. CDR1 and CDR2 (germline): ENHRY, SYGVKD. The V gene lost 6 bases and the J gene lost 6 bases, with 8 bases spanning the gap. CDR3 amino acids: CAIRKGAEAFF. DNA for the CDR3: TGTGCCATCAGAAAAGGAGCTGAAGCTTTCTTT.

This clone appeared once. The chain carries TRBV5-6 and TRBJ2-4; a possible D gene is TRBD2 (6 bases). V was trimmed by 3 bases and J by 5 bases, leaving 15 bases between them. In germline, CDR1 is SGHDT, CDR2 YYEEEE. The CDR3 sequence is 15 residues long. This CDR3 is CASSSLGGGENIQYF. DNA of the CDR3: TGTGCCAGCAGCTCACTTGGCGGAGGGGAAAACATTCAGTACTTC.

This clone was observed a single time. The chain joins TRBV19 to TRBJ1-5; D is perhaps TRBD1 (6 bases). V was cut by 4 bases and J by 0 bases, with 16 bases left in between. The CDR3 totals 17 residues. Germline CDR1 reads LNHDA; CDR2 reads SQIVND (reference sequence). The CDR3 sequence is CASSKSTGLYSNQPQHF. DNA of the CDR3: TGTGCCAGTAGTAAATCGACAGGCCTTTATAGCAATCAGCCCCAGCATTTT.

The gene calls are TRBV6-6 and TRBJ2-5; D unresolved. CDR3 size: 11 residues. Trimming cost V 0 bases and J 5 bases, with 1 base left between them. Germline lookup yields CDR1 MNHNY and CDR2 SVGAGI (reference sequence). CDR3 sequence: CASSYSETQYF. CDR3 nucleotide sequence: TGTGCCAGCAGTTACTCGGAGACCCAGTACTTC.

This chain uses TRBV5-1 with TRBJ2-7; perhaps TRBD2 as D (5 bases). The V gene lost 3 bases and the J gene lost 0 bases, with 10 bases spanning the gap. The CDR3 is 14 amino acids. The germline CDR1 and CDR2 sequences are SGHRS and YFSETQ. The CDR3 DNA reads TGCGCCAGCAGCTGGAGGAGTGGCTCCTACGAGCAGTACTTC. Translated, it gives CASSWRSGSYEQYF. Full variable domain (rest looked up from reference TRBV5-1 and TRBJ2-7): KAGVTQTPRYLIKTRGQQVTLSCSPISGHRSVSWYQQTPGQGLQFLFEYFSETQRNKGNFPGRFSGRQFSNSRSEMNVSTLELGDSALYLCASSWRSGSYEQYFGPGTRLTVT.

The chain joins TRBV10-2 to TRBJ2-7, with 10 bases aligning to TRBD1. The germline V gene encodes CDR1 WSHSY and CDR2 SAAADI. The CDR3 runs to 14 residues. V gave up 6 bases and J gave up 2 bases; unmatched junction bases: 4. The CDR3 here is CASRTGGLAYEQYF. Here the CDR3 DNA reads TGCGCCAGCAGGACAGGGGGCCTAGCCTACGAGCAGTACTTC.